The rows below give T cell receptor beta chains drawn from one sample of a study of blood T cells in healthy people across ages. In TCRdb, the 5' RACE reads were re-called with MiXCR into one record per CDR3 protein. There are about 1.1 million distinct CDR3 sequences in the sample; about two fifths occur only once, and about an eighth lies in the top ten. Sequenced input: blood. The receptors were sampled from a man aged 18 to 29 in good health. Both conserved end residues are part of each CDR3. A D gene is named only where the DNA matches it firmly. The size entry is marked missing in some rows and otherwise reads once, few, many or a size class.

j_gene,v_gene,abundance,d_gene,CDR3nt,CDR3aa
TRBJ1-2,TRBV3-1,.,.,TGTGCCAGCAGTACCAGCGTATTGAACTATGGCTACACCTTC,CASSTSVLNYGYTF
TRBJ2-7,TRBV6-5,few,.,TGTGCCAGCAGTTACACAGGGGGGGAAACCTACGAGCAGTACTTC,CASSYTGGETYEQYF
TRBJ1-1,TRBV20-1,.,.,TGCAAGGGGGTAGGGGGGAACACTGAAGCTTTCTTT,CKGVGGNTEAFF
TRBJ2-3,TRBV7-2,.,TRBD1,TGTGCCAGCAGCTTAAGGGGGCCTTCTAGCACAGATACGCAGTATTTT,CASSLRGPSSTDTQYF
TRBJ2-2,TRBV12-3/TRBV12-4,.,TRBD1,TGTGCCAGCAGGAGGACAGGGACCACCGGGGAGCTGTTTTTT,CASRRTGTTGELFF
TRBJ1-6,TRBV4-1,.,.,TGCGCCAGCAGACAAAATAATTCACCCCTCCACTTT,CASRQNNSPLHF
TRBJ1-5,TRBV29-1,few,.,TGCAGCGTTGAAGATCCCCGACCTCAAACGGGCAATCAGCCCCAGCATTTT,CSVEDPRPQTGNQPQHF
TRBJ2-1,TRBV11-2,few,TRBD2,TGTGCCAGCAGCTTAGATTCGGGACTAGCTCGCAATGAGCAGTTCTTC,CASSLDSGLARNEQFF
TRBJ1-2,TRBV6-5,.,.,TGTGCCAGCAGTGCGGGCCCCAGAGACTATGGCTACACCTTC,CASSAGPRDYGYTF
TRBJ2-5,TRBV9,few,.,TGTGCCAGCAGCCCCTCCGGGGACCAAGAGACCCAGTACTTC,CASSPSGDQETQYF
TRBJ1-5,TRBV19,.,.,TGTGCCAGTAGTATTAGGACGGGAAGGAATCAGCCCCAGCATTTT,CASSIRTGRNQPQHF
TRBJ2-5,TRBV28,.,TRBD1,TGTGCCAGCAGTCCACCGACAGGGGTTTCGGAGACCCAGTACTTC,CASSPPTGVSETQYF
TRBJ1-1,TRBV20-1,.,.,TGCAGTGCTATCCCACTCCGGACGAACACTGAAGCTTTCTTT,CSAIPLRTNTEAFF
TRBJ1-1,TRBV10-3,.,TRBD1,TGTGCCATCAGGCGCGACAGGGGAACTGAAGCTTTCTTT,CAIRRDRGTEAFF
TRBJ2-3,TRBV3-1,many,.,TGTGCCAGCAGCCAAGCAGATACGCAGTATTTT,CASSQADTQYF
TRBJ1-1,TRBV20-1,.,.,TGCAGTGCCAGATCAGTCATGAACACTGAAGCTTTCTTT,CSARSVMNTEAFF
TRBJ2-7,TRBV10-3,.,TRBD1,TGTGCCATCAGTGAGTCGAATCAGGGGGCTTCCTACTATGAGCAGTACTTC,CAISESNQGASYYEQYF
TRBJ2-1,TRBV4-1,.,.,TGCGCCAGCAGCCAAGTTTCTACCTACAATGAGCAGTTCTTC,CASSQVSTYNEQFF
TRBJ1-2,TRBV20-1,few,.,TGCAGTGCTAGAGATTCGGGCGGGACACATTATGGCTACACCTTC,CSARDSGGTHYGYTF
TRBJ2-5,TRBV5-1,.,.,TGCGCCAGCAGTCGGGGAGTCAATGAGCAGTACTTC,CASSRGVNEQYF
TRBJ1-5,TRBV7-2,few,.,TGTGCCAGCAGCTTATCCAGGGGAGTGATCTCAGCCCAGCATTTT,CASSLSRGVISAQHF
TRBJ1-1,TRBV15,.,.,TGTGCCACCAGCAGGCGCCTCGCCGGGGGCACTGAAGCTTTCTTT,CATSRRLAGGTEAFF
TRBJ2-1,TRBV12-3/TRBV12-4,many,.,TGTGCCAGCAGCCTTGGACAGATAGTGTTCTTC,CASSLGQIVFF
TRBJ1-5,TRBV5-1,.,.,TGCGCCAGCAGTGCAGAACACAATCAGCCCCAGCATTTT,CASSAEHNQPQHF
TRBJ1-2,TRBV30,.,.,TGTGCCTGGAGTGTACCGGGCAGGGCTGGCGGCTACACCTTC,CAWSVPGRAGGYTF
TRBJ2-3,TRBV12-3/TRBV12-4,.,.,TGTACCAGCAGTTTCGGCGGGGCGACAGATACGCGGTATTTT,CTSSFGGATDTRYF
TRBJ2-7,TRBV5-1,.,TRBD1,TGCGCCAGCAGCTTTTCCCCGGGACAGATCCACAATGAGCAGTACTTC,CASSFSPGQIHNEQYF
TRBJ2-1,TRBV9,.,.,TGTGCCAGCAGCGCCCCGGGGGGCGTTTTCCAAGAGACCCAGTTCTTC,CASSAPGGVFQETQFF